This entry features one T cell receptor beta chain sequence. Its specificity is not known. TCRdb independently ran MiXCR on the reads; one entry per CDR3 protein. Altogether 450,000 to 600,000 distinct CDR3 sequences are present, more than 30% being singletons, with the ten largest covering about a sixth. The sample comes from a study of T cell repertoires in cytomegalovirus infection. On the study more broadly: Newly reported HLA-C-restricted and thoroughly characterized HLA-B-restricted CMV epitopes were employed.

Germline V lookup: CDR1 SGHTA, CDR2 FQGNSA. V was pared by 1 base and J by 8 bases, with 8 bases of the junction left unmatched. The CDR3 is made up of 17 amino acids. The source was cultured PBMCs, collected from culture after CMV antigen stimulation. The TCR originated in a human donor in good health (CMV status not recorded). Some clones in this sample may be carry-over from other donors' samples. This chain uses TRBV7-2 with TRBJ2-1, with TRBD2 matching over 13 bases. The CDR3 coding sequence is TGTGCCAGCAGCTTAGTCTCTGGACTAGCGGGAGCTCATGAGCAGTTCTTC. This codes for CASSLVSGLAGAHEQFF.